This TCR beta chain came from a study of T cells in Graves' hyperthyroidism and ophthalmopathy. Overall study: Peripheral blood sampling occurred at initial diagnosis, before any treatment.

This clonotype was seen at least ten times. Germline trimming cut 1 base from V and 2 bases from J; bases unmatched to any gene: 5. The germline gives CDR1 SGHTA, CDR2 FQGNSA. The CDR3 totals 15 residues. Across 18 months, stable Graves' hyperthyroidism was marked by no progression to ophthalmopathy. Amplified TCR beta CDR3 regions came from RNA transcripts. HTBI primers were employed in a first-round RT-PCR of the TCR CDR3. TCRdb passed the multiplex PCR reads through MiXCR, listing each CDR3 protein once. The sample has around 97,000 distinct CDR3 sequences, 47% seen once. The receptor was derived from a man in his forties with Graves' hyperthyroidism. The specimen was blood. The V call is TRBV7-2, the J call TRBJ2-7; 7 positions match TRBD1. In DNA form, the CDR3 reads TGTGCCAGCAGCTTAGAGGACAGGTTAGCCTACGAGCAGTACTTC. Translation gives CASSLEDRLAYEQYF.